The TCR beta chain described here comes from a study of response to subunit inactivated influenza vaccine. TCRdb reanalysed the RT-PCR reads using MiXCR and keeps one entry per CDR3 protein. The sample has over 300,000 distinct CDR3 sequences; 21% are singletons. V was pared by 0 bases and J by 4 bases, with 10 bases between. The CDR3 is 14 amino acids. Germline V gives CDR1 SGHRS, CDR2 YFSETQ. General study results and limits: The authors proposed limited new T cell recruitment per seasonal influenza vaccination.

This clonotype was counted only a few times. What it recognizes is unknown. Sequenced here: PBMCs from blood, sampled 21 months after vaccination. The sequence was collected from a man aged 50-75 years who received an inactivated influenza vaccine. The gene calls are TRBV5-1 and TRBJ1-2, with D possibly being TRBD1 (6 bases). CDR3 coding DNA: TGCGCCAGCAGCTTGGCCGGGGACATCTATGGCTACACCTTC. Amino acid sequence: CASSLAGDIYGYTF.